Listed below are T cell receptor beta chains from one sample, sequenced in a study of shared clonotypes between healthy human individuals. Libraries were prepared by immunoSEQ multiplex PCR; TCRdb keeps only in-frame clonotypes and omits some of them. The profile shows about 2,200,000 clones, more than 85% of them singletons. The sequencing sample was made of naive CD8+ T cells from PBMCs. These receptors were taken from a young man in good health. Some clones in this sample may be carry-over from other donors' samples. The CDR3 runs from the conserved cysteine through the conserved F or W. The D gene is left open where the match is weak. Where a row states a size, it is once, few, many or the class of an expanded clone; other rows omit it.

clone size | V gene | D gene | CDR3 protein
- | TRBV27 | TRBD1 | CASRTTGGGTEAFF
- | TRBV5-1 | TRBD2 | CASSTSGNIYNEQFF
- | TRBV11-2 | - | CASSLGPSFEQYF
- | TRBV5-1 | - | CASSLEGVTPNYGYTF
- | TRBV7-9 | TRBD2 | CASSSLGGSGAEQYF
- | TRBV19 | - | CASSPWTANQPQHF
- | TRBV7-2 | - | CASSYLGLTWGYTF
- | TRBV30 | - | CAWADRQWSPGYGYTF
- | TRBV9 | - | CASSVVPRASGTDTQYF
- | TRBV5-1 | - | CASNPSGGFYGYTF
- | TRBV7-6 | TRBD2 | CASSSRLAGLDEQYF
- | TRBV15 | - | CATSRGFQEETQYF
few | TRBV12-5 | - | CASGFGTGELFF
- | TRBV7-9 | - | CASSPHGGRKDEQYF
- | TRBV12-5 | TRBD1 | CASGLTGGETQYF
- | TRBV5-3 | TRBD2 | CARSPAGAEYEQYF
- | TRBV7-3 | TRBD1 | CASSLGDRADSPLHF
- | TRBV7-4 | - | CAAPGGSYEQYF
- | TRBV28 | - | CASSSNRAWRYGYTF
- | TRBV2 | TRBD2 | CASSTGTSGSSHEQYF
once | TRBV6-5 | - | CASSYREGNYEQYF
- | TRBV27 | - | CASSFRQMNTEAFF
- | TRBV9 | - | CASSYPGGLSGNTIYF
once | TRBV7-9 | - | CASSPPSTEQFF
- | TRBV7-9 | - | CASSSRPTGQFYEQYF
- | TRBV6-4 | - | CASSVTPHGEERAGTGELFF
- | TRBV28 | TRBD1 | CASSHMGQIIYGYTF
- | TRBV4-2 | - | CASSQVTSRPPTDTQYF
- | TRBV28 | - | CASHGAGSSYEQYF
- | TRBV30 | - | CAWSDEDNQPQHF
- | TRBV29-1 | - | CSVRAGSSYNEQFF
- | TRBV5-6 | TRBD1 | CASSVIWDRNQPQHF
- | TRBV7-9 | - | CASSWPKTDTQYF
- | TRBV19 | - | CASSIGGPHNEQFF
- | TRBV4-1 | - | CASSQRELARLGDTQYF
- | TRBV27 | - | CASSFLPGHYEQYF
- | TRBV7-9 | TRBD1 | CASSLRTGEAEAFF
- | TRBV19 | TRBD1 | CASSINRGRTGMNTEAFF
once | TRBV28 | - | CASSLSAGPYEQYF
- | TRBV27 | - | CASSLGPGWEGPYEQYF
- | TRBV28 | TRBD1 | CASRRGPINTEAFF